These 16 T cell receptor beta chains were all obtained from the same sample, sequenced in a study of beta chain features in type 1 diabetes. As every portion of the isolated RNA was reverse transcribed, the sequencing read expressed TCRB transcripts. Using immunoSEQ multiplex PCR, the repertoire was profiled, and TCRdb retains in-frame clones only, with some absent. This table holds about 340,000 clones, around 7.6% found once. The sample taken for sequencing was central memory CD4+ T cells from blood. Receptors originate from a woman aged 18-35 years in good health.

The CDR3 sequence is CAISHDYLVEQYF. The CDR3 bases are TGTGCCATCAGTCACGACTACCTCGTTGAGCAGTACTTC. This sequence joins TRBV10-3 and TRBJ2-7, with a weak D call TRBD2 (5 bases). This CDR3 spans 13 amino acids. Germline CDR1 and CDR2: ENHRY and SYGVKD. The V end was cut by 5 bases, the J end by 7 bases, with 15 bases between.

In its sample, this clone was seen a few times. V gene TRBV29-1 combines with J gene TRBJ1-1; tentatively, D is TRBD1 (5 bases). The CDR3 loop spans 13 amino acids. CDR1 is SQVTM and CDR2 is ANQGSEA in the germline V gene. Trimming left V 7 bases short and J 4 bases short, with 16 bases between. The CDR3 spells CSASRGAGTEAFF. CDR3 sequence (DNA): TGCAGCGCCTCGCGGGGCGCGGGCACTGAAGCTTTCTTT.

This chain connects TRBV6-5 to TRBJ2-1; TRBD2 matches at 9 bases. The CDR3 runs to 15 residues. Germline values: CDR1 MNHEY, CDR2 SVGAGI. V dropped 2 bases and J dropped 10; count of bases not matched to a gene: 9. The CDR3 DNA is TGTGCCAGCAGTTACGGTGCGGGAGGGGTAAGAGAGCAGTTCTTC. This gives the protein CASSYGAGGVREQFF.

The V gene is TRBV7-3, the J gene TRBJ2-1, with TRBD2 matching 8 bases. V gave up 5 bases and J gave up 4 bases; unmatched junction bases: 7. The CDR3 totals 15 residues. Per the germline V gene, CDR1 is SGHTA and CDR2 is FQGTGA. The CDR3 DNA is TGTGCCAGCAGCCCAGCTAGCGGGTCTTACAATGAGCAGTTCTTC. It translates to CASSPASGSYNEQFF.

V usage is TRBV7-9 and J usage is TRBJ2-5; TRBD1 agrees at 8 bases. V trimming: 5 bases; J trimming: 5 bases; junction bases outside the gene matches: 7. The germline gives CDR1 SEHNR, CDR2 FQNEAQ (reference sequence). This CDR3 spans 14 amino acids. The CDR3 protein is CASSPDRGFETQYF. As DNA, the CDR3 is TGTGCCAGCAGCCCCGACAGGGGTTTTGAGACCCAGTACTTC.

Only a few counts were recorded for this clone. CDR3 in DNA: TGTGCCAGCAGTTTATGGACAGGAGCTAGCAATCAGCCCCAGCATTTT. It codes for CASSLWTGASNQPQHF. This chain connects TRBV28 to TRBJ1-5, with D possibly TRBD1 on 6 matching bases. V lost 0 bases to trimming and J lost 0 bases, with 9 bases between them. Germline assignment: CDR1 MDHEN and CDR2 SYDVKM. The CDR3 is 16 amino acids.

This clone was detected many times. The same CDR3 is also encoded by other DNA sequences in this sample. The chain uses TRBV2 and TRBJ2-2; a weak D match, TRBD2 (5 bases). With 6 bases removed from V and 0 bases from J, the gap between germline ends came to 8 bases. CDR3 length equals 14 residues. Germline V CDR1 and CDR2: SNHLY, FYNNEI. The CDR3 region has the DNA TGTGCCAGCAGAAGCGGCCCGAACACCGGGGAGCTGTTTTTT. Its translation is CASRSGPNTGELFF.

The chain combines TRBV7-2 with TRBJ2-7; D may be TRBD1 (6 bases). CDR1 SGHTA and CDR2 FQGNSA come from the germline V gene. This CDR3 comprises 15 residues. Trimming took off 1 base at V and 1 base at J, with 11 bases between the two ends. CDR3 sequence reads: CASSLGSTGSYEQYF. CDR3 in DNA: TGTGCCAGCAGCTTAGGTTCGACAGGATCCTACGAGCAGTACTTC.

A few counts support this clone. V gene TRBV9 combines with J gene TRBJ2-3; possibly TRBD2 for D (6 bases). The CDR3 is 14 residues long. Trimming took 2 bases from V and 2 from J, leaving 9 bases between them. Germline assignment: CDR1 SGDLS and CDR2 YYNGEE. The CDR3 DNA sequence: TGTGCCAGCAGCGTTAGCGGAAACACAGATACGCAGTATTTT. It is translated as CASSVSGNTDTQYF.

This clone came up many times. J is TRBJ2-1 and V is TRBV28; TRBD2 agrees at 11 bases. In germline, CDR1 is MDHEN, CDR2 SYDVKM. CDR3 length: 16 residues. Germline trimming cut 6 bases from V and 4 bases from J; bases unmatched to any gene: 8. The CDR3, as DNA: TGTGCCAGCAGCCTAATTACTAGCGGGAGTTACAATGAGCAGTTCTTC. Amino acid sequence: CASSLITSGSYNEQFF.

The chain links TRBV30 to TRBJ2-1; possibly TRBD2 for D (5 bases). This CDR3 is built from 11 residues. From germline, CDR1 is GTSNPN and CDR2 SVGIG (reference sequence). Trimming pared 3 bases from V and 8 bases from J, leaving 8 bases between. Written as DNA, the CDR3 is TGTGCCTGGAGAGACGGGGATGAGCAGTTCTTC. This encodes CAWRDGDEQFF.

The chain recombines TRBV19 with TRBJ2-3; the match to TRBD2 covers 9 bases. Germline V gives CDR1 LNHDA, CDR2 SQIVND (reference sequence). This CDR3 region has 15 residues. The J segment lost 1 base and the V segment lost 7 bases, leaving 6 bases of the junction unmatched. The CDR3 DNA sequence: TGTGCCAGTAACGATTTAGCGGGGGGCACAGATACGCAGTATTTT. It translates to CASNDLAGGTDTQYF.

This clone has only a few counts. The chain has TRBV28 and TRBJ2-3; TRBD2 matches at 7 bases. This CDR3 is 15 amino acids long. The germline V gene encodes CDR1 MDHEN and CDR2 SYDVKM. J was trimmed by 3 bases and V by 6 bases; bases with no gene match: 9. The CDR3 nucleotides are TGTGCCAGCAGCCTCTGGGGGAGGGGAACAGATACGCAGTATTTT. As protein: CASSLWGRGTDTQYF.

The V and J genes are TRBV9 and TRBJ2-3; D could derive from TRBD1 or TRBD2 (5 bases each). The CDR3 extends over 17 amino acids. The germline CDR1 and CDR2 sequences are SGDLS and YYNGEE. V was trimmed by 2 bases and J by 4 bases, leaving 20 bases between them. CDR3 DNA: TGTGCCAGCAGCGTGGGACCCTCCGGAGGATCCGCAGATACGCAGTATTTT. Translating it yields CASSVGPSGGSADTQYF.

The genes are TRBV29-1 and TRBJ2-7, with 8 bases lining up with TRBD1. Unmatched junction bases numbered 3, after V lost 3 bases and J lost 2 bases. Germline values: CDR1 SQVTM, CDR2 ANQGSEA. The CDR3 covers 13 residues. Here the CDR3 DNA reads TGCAGCGTTGATGAGACAGGGGCCTACGAGCAGTACTTC. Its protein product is CSVDETGAYEQYF.

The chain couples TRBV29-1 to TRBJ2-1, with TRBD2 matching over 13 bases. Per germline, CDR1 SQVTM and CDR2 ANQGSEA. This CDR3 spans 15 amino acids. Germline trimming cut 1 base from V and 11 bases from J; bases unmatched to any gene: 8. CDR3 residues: CSVEAAGLAGFQQFF. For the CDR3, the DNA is TGCAGCGTTGAAGCGGCGGGACTAGCGGGATTTCAGCAGTTCTTC.